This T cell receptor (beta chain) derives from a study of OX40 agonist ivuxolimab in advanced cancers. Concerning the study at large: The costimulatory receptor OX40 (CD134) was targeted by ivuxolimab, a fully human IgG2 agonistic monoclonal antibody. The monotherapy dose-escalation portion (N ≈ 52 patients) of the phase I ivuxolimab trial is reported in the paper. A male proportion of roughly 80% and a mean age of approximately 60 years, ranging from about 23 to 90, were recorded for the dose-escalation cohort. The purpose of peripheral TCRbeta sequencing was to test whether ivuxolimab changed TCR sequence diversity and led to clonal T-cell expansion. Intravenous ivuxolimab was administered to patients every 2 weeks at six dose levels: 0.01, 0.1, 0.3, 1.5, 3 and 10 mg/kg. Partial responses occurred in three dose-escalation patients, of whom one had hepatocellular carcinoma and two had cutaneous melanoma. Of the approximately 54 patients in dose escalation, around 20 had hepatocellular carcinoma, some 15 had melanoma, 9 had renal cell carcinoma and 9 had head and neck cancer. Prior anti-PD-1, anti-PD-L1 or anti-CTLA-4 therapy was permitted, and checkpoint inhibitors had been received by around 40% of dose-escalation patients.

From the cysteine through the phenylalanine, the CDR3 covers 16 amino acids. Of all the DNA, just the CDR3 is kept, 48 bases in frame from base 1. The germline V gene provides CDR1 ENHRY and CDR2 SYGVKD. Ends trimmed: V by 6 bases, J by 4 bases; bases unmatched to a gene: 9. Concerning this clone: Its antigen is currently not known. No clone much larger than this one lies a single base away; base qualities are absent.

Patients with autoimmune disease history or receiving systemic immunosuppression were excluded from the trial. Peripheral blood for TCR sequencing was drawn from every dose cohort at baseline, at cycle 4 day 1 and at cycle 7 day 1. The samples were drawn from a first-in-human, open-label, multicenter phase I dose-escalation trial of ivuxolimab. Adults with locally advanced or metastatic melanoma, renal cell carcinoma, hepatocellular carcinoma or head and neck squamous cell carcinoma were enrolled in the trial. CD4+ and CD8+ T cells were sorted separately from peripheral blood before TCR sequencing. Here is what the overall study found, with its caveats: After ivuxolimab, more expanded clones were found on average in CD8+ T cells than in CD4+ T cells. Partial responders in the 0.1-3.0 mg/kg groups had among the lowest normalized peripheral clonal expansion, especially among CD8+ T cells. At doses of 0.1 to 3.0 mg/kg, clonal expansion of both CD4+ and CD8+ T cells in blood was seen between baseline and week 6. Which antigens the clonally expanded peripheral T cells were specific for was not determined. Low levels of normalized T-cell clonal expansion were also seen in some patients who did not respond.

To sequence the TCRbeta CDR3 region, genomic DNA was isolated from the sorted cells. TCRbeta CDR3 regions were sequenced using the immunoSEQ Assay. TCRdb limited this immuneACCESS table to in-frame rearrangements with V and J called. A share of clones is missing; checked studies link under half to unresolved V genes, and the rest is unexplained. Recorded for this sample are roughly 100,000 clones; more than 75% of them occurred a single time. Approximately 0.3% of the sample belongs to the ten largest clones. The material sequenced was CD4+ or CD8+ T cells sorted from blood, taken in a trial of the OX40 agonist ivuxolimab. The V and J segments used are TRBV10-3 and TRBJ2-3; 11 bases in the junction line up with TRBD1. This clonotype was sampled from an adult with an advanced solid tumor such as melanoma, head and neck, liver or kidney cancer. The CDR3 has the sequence CAISSPGQGDADTQYF. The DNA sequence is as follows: TGTGCCATCAGCTCACCGGGACAGGGGGATGCAGATACGCAGTATTTT.